This entry features one TCR beta chain sequence. This specimen comes from a study of blood T cell repertoires in COVID-19. Germline loops: CDR1 MNHNS, CDR2 SASEGT. The CDR3 is 13 amino acids. V gave up 3 bases and J gave up 14 bases, with 16 bases separating them. The protocol was immunoSEQ multiplex PCR, while the TCRdb copy is restricted to in-frame clones and leaves out a portion. The sample consists of fewer than 250,000 clones, roughly nine tenths of them appearing once. The chain couples TRBV6-1 to TRBJ1-4; TRBD1 might be the D (6 bases). Sequenced: PBMCs or T cells enriched from blood (not recorded which). This sequence originates from a woman younger than 30 who had recovered from COVID-19. The CDR3 nucleotides are TGTGCCAGCAGTGACAGGGGCTTCGTCCTCCTGTTTTTT. Amino acid sequence: CASSDRGFVLLFF.